The entry below describes one T cell receptor (beta chain). Its target is unknown. Only in-frame clones appear in the TCRdb table, and some are missing; sequencing was by immunoSEQ multiplex PCR. This table holds some 1.1 million clones, 70% to 80% found once. Germline loops: CDR1 MGHRA, CDR2 YSYEKL. The CDR3 runs to 16 residues. The V gene lost 1 base and the J gene lost 4 bases, with 14 bases spanning the gap. The data were taken from a study of shared clonotypes between healthy human individuals. Overall study: Plates per donor: three CD4 naive, three CD4 memory, two CD8 naive, one CD8 memory. Study-wide points: Generation probability values for non-shared clonotypes were lower than those for clonotypes shared by all four donors. Larger estimated richness was generally recorded for naive subsets relative to memory subsets. Approximately 4.6% of naive CD4 clonotypes were shared across four donors.

The origin of this receptor is a man between 18 and 29 years old in good health. Some clones in this sample may be carry-over from other donors' samples. This chain connects TRBV4-1 to TRBJ1-3, with D possibly matching TRBD1 (5 bases). Sequenced input: memory CD4+ T cells from PBMCs. Subset meaning: CD45RA-negative fraction. CDR3 coding DNA: TGCGCCAGCAGCCAAGGGGAAGGCCGGGGGGGAAACACCATATATTTT. Protein product: CASSQGEGRGGNTIYF.